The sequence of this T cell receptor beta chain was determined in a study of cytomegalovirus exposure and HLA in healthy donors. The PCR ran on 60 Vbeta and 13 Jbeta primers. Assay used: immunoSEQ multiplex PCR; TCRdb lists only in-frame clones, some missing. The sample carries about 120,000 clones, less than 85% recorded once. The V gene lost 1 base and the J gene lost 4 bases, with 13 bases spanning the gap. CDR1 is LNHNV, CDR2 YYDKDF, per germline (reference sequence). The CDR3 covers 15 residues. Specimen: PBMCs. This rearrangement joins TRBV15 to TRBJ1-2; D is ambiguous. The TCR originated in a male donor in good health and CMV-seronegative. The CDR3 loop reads CATSRGDLLAYGYTF. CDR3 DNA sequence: TGTGCCACCAGCAGAGGTGATCTATTAGCCTATGGCTACACCTTC.